The rows below give T cell receptor beta chains drawn from one sample of a study of T cell changes during pregnancy in multiple sclerosis. Repertoires were generated with immunoSEQ multiplex PCR, while TCRdb's copy carries only in-frame clones and drops some. Of over 60,000 clones listed, 91% are singletons. Sample: CD4+ T cells from peripheral blood mononuclear cells, taken in the third trimester of pregnancy. The receptors stem from a female donor in good health, enrolled as a control in a pregnancy study. Both conserved end residues are part of each CDR3. A D gene is named only where the DNA matches it firmly. Expanded clones are given a class, and other clones once, few, many or no size at all.

d_call,j_call,clone_size,v_call,cdr3_nt,cdr3_aa
NA,TRBJ1-4,NA,TRBV5-1,TGCGCCAGCAGCTCCGGAGCGGGACACCTAGAAAAACTGTTTTTT,CASSSGAGHLEKLFF
NA,TRBJ2-2,NA,TRBV18,TGTGCCAGCTCACCAAACAGGGTGAACACCGGGGAGCTGTTTTTT,CASSPNRVNTGELFF
TRBD1,TRBJ1-5,once,TRBV7-9,TGTGCCAGCAGCACGGCCCCACAGGGGTTGTATAGCAATCAGCCCCAGCATTTT,CASSTAPQGLYSNQPQHF
NA,TRBJ2-2,NA,TRBV27,TGTGCCAGCAGTTTATTGGGCAGCAACACCGGGGAGCTGTTTTTT,CASSLLGSNTGELFF
NA,TRBJ1-6,few,TRBV19,TGTGCCAGTAGCCCGGCAGGGAGGACTGGCTCCTATAATTCACCCCTCCACTTT,CASSPAGRTGSYNSPLHF
NA,TRBJ2-5,once,TRBV14,TGTGCCAGCAGCCGGGGGGACCGCCGTGAGACCCAGTACTTC,CASSRGDRRETQYF
NA,TRBJ1-1,NA,TRBV7-9,TGTGCCAGCACGGTCTCCACTGAAGCTTTCTTT,CASTVSTEAFF
TRBD1,TRBJ2-7,NA,TRBV11-3,TGTGCCAGCAGCGAAGACAGGGTTTCCTACGAGCAGTACTTC,CASSEDRVSYEQYF
TRBD1,TRBJ1-2,NA,TRBV7-2,TGTGCCAGCAGCTCAGGGGACAGGGAAGGCTACACCTTC,CASSSGDREGYTF
TRBD1,TRBJ2-7,NA,TRBV19,TGTGCCACTTCGAACCCGGGGACAGGCCCTCTCGAGCAGTACTTC,CATSNPGTGPLEQYF
TRBD2,TRBJ2-1,NA,TRBV29-1,TGCAGCGTTGAATTGCGCGGGGGGGCAAACAATGAGCAGTTCTTC,CSVELRGGANNEQFF
NA,TRBJ1-1,NA,TRBV30,TGTGCCTGGAGCGACAAGGGGGTCAGGGCCTACACTGAAGCTTTCTTT,CAWSDKGVRAYTEAFF
TRBD1,TRBJ1-2,NA,TRBV19,TGTGCCAGTAGTATAGGGGGACAGAGCTATGGCTACACCTTC,CASSIGGQSYGYTF
TRBD2,TRBJ2-5,NA,TRBV5-1,TGCGCCAGCAGCACCTCCGGGACTAGAGAAGAGACCCAGTACTTC,CASSTSGTREETQYF
TRBD2,TRBJ2-3,NA,TRBV29-1,TGCAGCGTTGAATGGGCGGGGGGTATAGATACGCAGTATTTT,CSVEWAGGIDTQYF
TRBD1,TRBJ2-3,NA,TRBV4-3,TGCGCCAGCAGCCAGGACAGGTCGAACCTCCTAAGCACAGATACGCAGTATTTT,CASSQDRSNLLSTDTQYF
TRBD2,TRBJ2-3,few,TRBV7-2,TGTGCCAGCAGCTTTTCGACTAGCGGGGGTACAGATACGCAGTATTTT,CASSFSTSGGTDTQYF
NA,TRBJ2-1,NA,TRBV19,TGTGCCAGTAGTAGCGGACTAAGCTCCTACAATGAGCAGTTCTTC,CASSSGLSSYNEQFF
NA,TRBJ1-4,NA,TRBV5-4,TGTGCCAGCAGCTTATGGGACACCAGGAGTGGAAAACTGTTTTTT,CASSLWDTRSGKLFF
NA,TRBJ1-2,once,TRBV5-6,TGTGCCAGCAGCTTGGGGCAGGGGAGGGGTGTCTATGGCTACACCTTC,CASSLGQGRGVYGYTF
NA,TRBJ1-1,few,TRBV30,TGTGCCTGGGAGCTGAACACTGAAGCTTTCTTT,CAWELNTEAFF
NA,TRBJ1-1,NA,TRBV4-3,TGCGCCAGCAGCCCTACGAGGGTCTCTGAAGCTTTCTTT,CASSPTRVSEAFF
NA,TRBJ1-5,NA,TRBV15,TGTGCCACCAGCAGAGGACAGGATAGTCAGCCCCAGCATTTT,CATSRGQDSQPQHF
NA,TRBJ1-1,NA,TRBV15,TGTGCCACCAGCAGAGCCGGGGCGGGGGGTGCCTACACTGAAGCTTTCTTT,CATSRAGAGGAYTEAFF
NA,TRBJ2-4,NA,TRBV2,TGTGCCAGCAGTAAGGGGCAGGGTTGGGACATTCAGTACTTC,CASSKGQGWDIQYF
TRBD1,TRBJ2-5,NA,TRBV5-4,TGTGCCAGCAGCTTGAAAACGGGACAGGGAGGGGAGACCCAGTACTTC,CASSLKTGQGGETQYF